Reported below is one T cell receptor (beta chain). The target antigen is unknown. The data derive from a study of beta chain features in type 1 diabetes. Researchers reported sorting CD4+ naive, central memory, regulatory and stem cell-like memory cells via CD45RO/CCR7/CD25/CD127/CD95/CD27. Each sorted population was over 98% pure. The CDR3 totals 15 residues. Trimming removed 2 bases at V and 0 bases at J, with 8 bases between. In germline, CDR1 is MNHEY, CDR2 SMNVEV (reference sequence). Findings of the study overall: Shortening of TCRB CDR3s, moderate but significant, appeared in all four CD4+ subsets of Type 1 diabetes patients. Healthy donors had naive, central memory and Treg TCRB repertoires that appeared less similar than those seen among patients.

Isolated RNA was reverse transcribed in full, so expressed TCRB transcripts were sequenced. Profiled with immunoSEQ multiplex PCR; TCRdb holds only in-frame clones, not every one. This table holds 300,000 to 400,000 clones, approximately 13% found once. This TCR came from a woman between 18 and 29 years old with type 1 diabetes. Material for sequencing was naive CD4+ T cells from blood. The rearrangement joins TRBV27 to TRBJ2-1, with D unclear. CDR3 sequence: CASSLMAVSYNEQFF. The CDR3 DNA reads TGTGCCAGCAGTTTAATGGCGGTCTCCTACAATGAGCAGTTCTTC.